These 5 T cell receptor beta chains were sequenced from one sample in a study of regulatory T cells in long-lasting Graves disease. Arm-PCR of CDR3 regions with iRepertoire HTBI primers generated TCR beta libraries. TCRdb reanalysed the multiplex PCR reads using MiXCR and keeps one entry per CDR3 protein. The sample consists of hundreds of thousands of distinct CDR3 sequences, roughly 15% of them appearing once. Time point specified: newly diagnosed GD, antithyroid drugs for less than 3 months. With RNA extracted from PBMCs as input, the TCR library was made. These data were likewise used in another study, on T cells in Graves' hyperthyroidism and ophthalmopathy.

This sample comprised peripheral blood mononuclear cells (PBMCs), obtained at new diagnosis, from a patient treated with antithyroid drugs. The receptors were sampled from a woman in her 30s with Graves disease.

This clonotype was observed a few times. V is TRBV7-9 and J is TRBJ2-7; possibly TRBD2 for D (7 bases). This CDR3 spans 15 amino acids. V dropped 6 bases and J dropped 2 bases, with 17 bases sitting between them. The germline CDR1 and CDR2 sequences are SEHNR and FQNEAQ (reference sequence). The CDR3 here is CASRLGGEVAYEQYF. In nucleotides, the CDR3 is TGTGCCAGCAGGCTAGGGGGGGAGGTCGCCTACGAGCAGTACTTC.

This clonotype was found many times. CDR3 residues: CASSANRGLAEAFF. The CDR3 DNA is TGTGCCAGCAGTGCCAACAGGGGGCTCGCTGAAGCTTTCTTT. The gene calls are TRBV6-1 and TRBJ1-1, with 9 bases aligning to TRBD1. J was trimmed by 6 bases and V by 4 bases; bases with no gene match: 6. The CDR3 is 14 amino acids. The germline V gene has CDR1 MNHNS and CDR2 SASEGT.

This clonotype was seen many times. The chain uses TRBV20-1 and TRBJ1-4, with D hard to call. The V gene's germline CDR1 is DFQATT and CDR2 SNEGSKA (reference sequence). V lost 0 bases, J lost 2 bases, and 4 bases lay in between. The CDR3 has 13 residues. CDR3 region: CSARDSTNEKLFF. In DNA form, the CDR3 reads TGCAGTGCTAGAGATTCGACTAATGAAAAACTGTTTTTT.

This sequence joins TRBV19 and TRBJ1-1; no firm D call. Germline CDR1 reads LNHDA; CDR2 reads SQIVND (reference sequence). V lost 5 bases, J lost 10 bases, and 17 bases lay in between. CDR3 size: 13 residues. The CDR3 is CASSSPMRSGAFF. The CDR3 nucleotides are TGTGCCAGTAGTTCCCCGATGCGGTCGGGAGCTTTCTTT.

A word on this clonotype: A much larger clonotype is one base distant, so this may be a read error. This chain uses TRBV5-1 with TRBJ2-1; D may be TRBD1 (6 bases). This CDR3 spans 16 amino acids. CDR1 is SGHRS and CDR2 is YFSETQ in the germline V gene. In nucleotides, the CDR3 is TGCGCCAGCAGCTCCTACAGGGTATCCTCCTACAATGATCAGTTCTTC. Its protein is CASSSYRVSSYNDQFF. Variable domain in full (rest from reference TRBV5-1 and TRBJ2-1): KAGVTQTPRYLIKTRGQQVTLSCSPISGHRSVSWYQQTPGQGLQFLFEYFSETQRNKGNFPGRFSGRQFSNSRSEMNVSTLELGDSALYLCASSSYRVSSYNDQFFGPGTRLTVL.